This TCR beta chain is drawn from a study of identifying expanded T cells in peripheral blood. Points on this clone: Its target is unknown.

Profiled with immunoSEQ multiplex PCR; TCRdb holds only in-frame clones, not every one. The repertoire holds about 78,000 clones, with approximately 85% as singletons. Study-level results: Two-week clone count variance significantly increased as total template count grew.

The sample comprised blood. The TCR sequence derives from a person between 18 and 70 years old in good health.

CDR3 sequence (DNA): TGTGCCAGCAGCCGAGGACTAGCGGGAGAGACCCAGTACTTC. Translation gives CASSRGLAGETQYF. The chain couples TRBV7-2 to TRBJ2-5; 11 bases align to TRBD2. Trimming at V came to 5 bases and at J to 4 bases, leaving 3 bases not matched to a gene. Germline CDR1 and CDR2: SGHTA and FQGNSA. This CDR3 contains 14 residues.